This passage covers 14 T cell receptor beta chains from one sample sequenced in a study of cytomegalovirus exposure and HLA in healthy donors. PCR used 60 Vbeta primers and 13 Jbeta primers. Libraries were prepared by immunoSEQ multiplex PCR; TCRdb keeps only in-frame clonotypes and omits some of them. Among more than 150,000 clones listed, roughly 84% were seen once. The sequenced sample was PBMCs. All receptors derive from a woman in her 50s in good health and CMV-seropositive.

The gene calls are TRBV15 and TRBJ1-2, with 8 bases aligning to TRBD1. Germline CDR1 reads LNHNV; CDR2 reads YYDKDF (reference sequence). The J segment lost 8 bases and the V segment lost 0 bases, leaving 8 bases of the junction unmatched. This CDR3 comprises 15 residues. CDR3 coding DNA: TGTGCCACCAGCAGAGATCGGGCAGGGGGCTACGGCTACACCTTC. Amino acid sequence: CATSRDRAGGYGYTF.

This sequence joins TRBV5-1 and TRBJ1-1, with D unclear. The V and J ends lost 2 bases and 0 bases respectively, with 8 bases between them. The CDR3 is 14 amino acids. Germline V gene sequence: CDR1 SGHRS, CDR2 YFSETQ. CDR3 coding DNA: TGCGCCAGCAGCTTCTCGGGGTTGAACACTGAAGCTTTCTTT. It translates to CASSFSGLNTEAFF. Complete variable domain (other parts from reference TRBV5-1 and TRBJ1-1): KAGVTQTPRYLIKTRGQQVTLSCSPISGHRSVSWYQQTPGQGLQFLFEYFSETQRNKGNFPGRFSGRQFSNSRSEMNVSTLELGDSALYLCASSFSGLNTEAFFGQGTRLTVV.

The chain uses TRBV7-2 and TRBJ2-7, with D perhaps TRBD2 (6 bases). Germline assignment: CDR1 SGHTA and CDR2 FQGNSA. CDR3 size: 14 residues. V was cut by 4 bases and J by 4 bases, with 14 bases left in between. The CDR3 DNA is TGTGCCAGCAGCTCCCTGACTAGTAGGTACGAGCAGTACTTC. Amino acids: CASSSLTSRYEQYF.

V usage is TRBV27 and J usage is TRBJ2-2, with 11 positions matching TRBD2. V lost 3 bases, J lost 6 bases, and 6 bases stayed unmatched. The CDR3 has 16 amino acids. Looked up from germline, CDR1 is MNHEY and CDR2 is SMNVEV (reference sequence). The CDR3 loop reads CASSLGGLAGPGELFF. The CDR3 DNA is TGTGCCAGCAGTTTGGGTGGACTAGCGGGTCCCGGGGAGCTGTTTTTT.

The CDR3 loop is CASSTQGAADTQYF. CDR3 DNA sequence: TGTGCCAGCAGCACCCAGGGTGCGGCAGATACGCAGTATTTT. J is TRBJ2-3 and V is TRBV11-1, with D possibly TRBD1 on 5 matching bases. V shed 5 bases and J shed 4 bases, with 13 bases lying between them. Germline CDR1 SGHAT, CDR2 FQDESV (reference sequence). The CDR3 runs to 14 residues.

This clone was recorded a few times. The rearrangement links TRBV15 to TRBJ2-7, with 7 bases identical to TRBD2. The ends lost 0 bases at V and 2 bases at J; junction bases unmatched: 4. Germline V gene lookup returns CDR1 LNHNV and CDR2 YYDKDF (reference sequence). The length of the CDR3 is 15 residues. The CDR3 region has the DNA TGTGCCACCAGCAGAGAAAGGGAGGGGACCTACGAGCAGTACTTC. It yields the protein CATSREREGTYEQYF.

This clone was detected ten times or more. The rearrangement links TRBV27 to TRBJ2-2, with D possibly matching TRBD1 (6 bases). With 6 bases removed from V and 1 base from J, the gap between germline ends came to 12 bases. The CDR3 consists of 15 residues. The germline V gene has CDR1 MNHEY and CDR2 SMNVEV (reference sequence). CDR3 DNA sequence: TGTGCCAGCAGGGGGTCGGGACAGAACACCGGGGAGCTGTTTTTT. Encoded protein: CASRGSGQNTGELFF.

This clone was counted a single time. The chain recombines TRBV9 with TRBJ1-5; D gene uncertain. Germline V gene data show CDR1 as SGDLS and CDR2 as YYNGEE. The V gene lost 0 bases and the J gene lost 0 bases, with 7 bases spanning the gap. This CDR3 contains 15 residues. For the CDR3, the DNA is TGTGCCAGCAGCGTAGATTACGGTAGCAATCAGCCCCAGCATTTT. Protein sequence: CASSVDYGSNQPQHF.

The chain recombines TRBV5-4 with TRBJ2-3, with 7 bases matching TRBD1. Germline CDR1 and CDR2: SGHNT and YYREEE (reference sequence). The CDR3 sequence is 15 residues long. V lost 4 bases to trimming and J lost 2 bases; unmatched junction nucleotides: 7. CDR3 DNA: TGTGCCAGCAGCCGCACAGGGGCCATCACAGATACGCAGTATTTT. It yields the protein CASSRTGAITDTQYF.

This chain connects TRBV11-2 to TRBJ2-5; D possibly corresponds to TRBD2 (7 bases). This CDR3 is built from 17 residues. The V end was cut by 6 bases, the J end by 0 bases, with 20 bases between. Germline V gene sequence: CDR1 SGHAT, CDR2 FQNNGV. This CDR3 reads CASRSLRGGGDQETQYF. The DNA for the CDR3 is TGTGCCAGCAGATCCCTCCGGGGAGGGGGGGACCAAGAGACCCAGTACTTC.

This clone was picked up one time. The rearrangement uses TRBV10-2 and TRBJ1-5; a weak D match, TRBD1 (5 bases). Germline V gene data show CDR1 as WSHSY and CDR2 as SAAADI. The germline V and J ends were trimmed by 0 bases and 2 bases, with 17 bases remaining between them. The CDR3 loop spans 18 amino acids. This CDR3 is CASSESTGGAAGNQPQHF. CDR3 coding DNA: TGCGCCAGCAGTGAGTCCACGGGTGGGGCGGCTGGCAATCAGCCCCAGCATTTT.

The V and J genes are TRBV25-1 and TRBJ1-6; D is perhaps TRBD1 (6 bases). The V end lost 4 bases, the J end lost 8 bases, and 12 bases lay between the germline ends. Germline V CDR1 and CDR2: MGHDK, SYGVNS. This CDR3 spans 14 amino acids. The CDR3 DNA is TGTGCCAGCAGTGTTAGGGGGGGGGATTCACCCCTCCACTTT. It yields the protein CASSVRGGDSPLHF.

J is TRBJ1-4 and V is TRBV5-1; D gene ambiguous. CDR3 size: 14 residues. In germline, CDR1 is SGHRS, CDR2 YFSETQ. Trimming left V 3 bases short and J 7 bases short, with 13 bases between. The CDR3, as DNA: TGCGCCAGCAGCTCCCCGGAGTTGGGTGAAAAACTGTTTTTT. Translated, it gives CASSSPELGEKLFF.

This rearrangement joins TRBV6-6 to TRBJ1-3; D not certain. V was trimmed by 4 bases and J by 0 bases, leaving 7 bases between them. The CDR3 is made up of 14 amino acids. Germline V CDR1 and CDR2: MNHNY, SVGAGI (reference sequence). For the CDR3, the DNA is TGTGCCAGCAGTTTAACGGTCTCTGGAAACACCATATATTTT. Translated: CASSLTVSGNTIYF.